This T cell receptor beta chain was found in a study of control samples from healthy donors and cancer patients. TCRdb's copy holds only in-frame clones and misses some; the assay was immunoSEQ multiplex PCR. The sample lists 100,000 to 150,000 clones, around 86% occurring once. Germline V gene data show CDR1 as MNHNS and CDR2 as SASEGT. The CDR3 is 18 residues long. The junction had 5 bases not matched to a gene; V was cut back by 2 bases and J by 3 bases. This sequence joins TRBV6-1 and TRBJ2-3; 16 bases map to TRBD2. The sequenced sample was blood. The TCR sequence derives from a man in his forties or fifties in good health. CDR3 in DNA: TGTGCCAGCAGTGAACGGGGACTAGCGGGGGGGTTGACAGATACGCAGTATTTT. It is translated as CASSERGLAGGLTDTQYF.